Presented here are 27 T cell receptor beta chains from one specimen sequenced in a study of OX40 agonist ivuxolimab in advanced cancers. The method behind the library was the immunoSEQ multiplex PCR assay. As stored in TCRdb, this immuneACCESS dataset retains in-frame rearrangements with V and J assigned. A fraction of the clones does not appear; measured against another copy, unresolved V genes explain less than half of the discrepancy, and the remainder lacks a known reason. Here the sample has around 95,000 clones; around 90% occur a single time. The ten top clones hold around 0.16% of the sample. Source: CD4+ or CD8+ T cells sorted from blood, taken in a trial of the OX40 agonist ivuxolimab. These TCRs come from an adult with an advanced solid tumor such as melanoma, head and neck, liver or kidney cancer.

V usage is TRBV5-1 and J usage is TRBJ2-4; the D gene is possibly TRBD1 (5 bases). The CDR3 is 14 amino acids. Per the germline V gene, CDR1 is SGHRS and CDR2 is YFSETQ. The V gene lost 5 bases and the J gene lost 6 bases, with 15 bases spanning the gap. The CDR3 nucleotides read TGCGCCAGCAGTGTGCCAGGGTCTGGAAACATTCAGTACTTC. This codes for CASSVPGSGNIQYF.

The V call is TRBV5-1, the J call TRBJ2-7; D gene uncertain. Trimming took 0 bases from V and 3 from J, leaving 10 bases between them. Germline CDR1 and CDR2: SGHRS and YFSETQ. The CDR3 consists of 14 residues. The DNA for the CDR3 is TGCGCCAGCAGCTTGGCCCTCGCGAACTACGAGCAGTACTTC. It is translated as CASSLALANYEQYF.

The chain joins TRBV15 to TRBJ1-6; TRBD1 is a possible D gene (5 bases). CDR1 and CDR2 (germline): LNHNV, YYDKDF (reference sequence). V lost 4 bases and J lost 7, with 14 bases in between. This CDR3 is built from 15 residues. DNA of the CDR3: TGTGCCACCAGCAAGGGACTCGGGGCCAATTCACCCCTCCACTTT. It yields the protein CATSKGLGANSPLHF.

The chain joins TRBV25-1 to TRBJ2-1; D gene uncertain. Trimming removed 5 bases at V and 5 bases at J, with 7 bases between. Germline V gene sequence: CDR1 MGHDK, CDR2 SYGVNS. The CDR3 covers 12 residues. CDR3 coding DNA: TGTGCCAGCAGTCGCGGTAACAATGAGCAGTTCTTC. Encoded protein: CASSRGNNEQFF. Full variable domain (rest looked up from reference TRBV25-1 and TRBJ2-1): EADIYQTPRYLVIGTGKKITLECSQTMGHDKMYWYQQDPGMELHLIHYSYGVNSTEKGDLSSESTVSRIRTEHFPLTLESARPSHTSQYLCASSRGNNEQFFGPGTRLTVL.

The chain carries TRBV10-1 and TRBJ2-7; TRBD2 is a possible D gene (5 bases). The germline V and J ends were trimmed by 2 bases and 6 bases, with 11 bases remaining between them. The CDR3 consists of 13 residues. The germline V gene encodes CDR1 WNHNN and CDR2 SYGVQD (reference sequence). The CDR3 nucleotides read TGCGCCAGCAGTGAGACTCTAGGGAGCGAGCAGTACTTC. It codes for CASSETLGSEQYF.

The rearrangement links TRBV6-5 to TRBJ1-4; D is unclear. This CDR3 is 15 amino acids long. Trimming left V 0 bases short and J 2 bases short, with 7 bases between. Germline V gene sequence: CDR1 MNHEY, CDR2 SVGAGI. The CDR3 loop is CASSYSTRTNEKLFF. The CDR3, as DNA: TGTGCCAGCAGTTACTCTACCCGCACTAATGAAAAACTGTTTTTT.

J is TRBJ1-3 and V is TRBV7-6, with TRBD1 as a possible D gene (5 bases). Per germline, CDR1 SGHVS and CDR2 FNYEAQ. The ends were cut back, 2 bases at V and 1 base at J, with 15 bases in the middle. The CDR3 runs 17 residues. The CDR3: CASSLLSTALSGNTIYF. CDR3 sequence (DNA): TGTGCCAGCAGCTTATTATCGACAGCTCTTTCTGGAAACACCATATATTTT.

V is TRBV14 and J is TRBJ1-1, with 10 bases lining up with TRBD1. V gave up 5 bases and J gave up 7 bases; unmatched junction bases: 13. Germline V lookup: CDR1 SGHDN, CDR2 FVKESK. CDR3 length: 16 residues. The CDR3 DNA sequence: TGTGCCAGCAGCGAGGGACAGGGGACACGAAATGGTGAAGCTTTCTTT. It translates to CASSEGQGTRNGEAFF.

The gene calls are TRBV6-5 and TRBJ2-1; D is perhaps TRBD2 (6 bases). The V and J ends lost 6 bases and 2 bases respectively, with 14 bases between them. The CDR3 extends over 15 amino acids. Germline V CDR1 and CDR2: MNHEY, SVGAGI. The CDR3, as DNA: TGTGCCAGCAGGGAGACGGGAGAGGCCTACAATGAGCAGTTCTTC. Protein: CASRETGEAYNEQFF.

Here the CDR3 reads CASTQRGRYNQPQHF. Here the CDR3 DNA reads TGTGCCAGCACCCAACGGGGACGCTACAATCAGCCCCAGCATTTT. The rearrangement links TRBV28 to TRBJ1-5; D may be TRBD1 (5 bases). V was pared by 7 bases and J by 3 bases, with 16 bases between. In germline, CDR1 is MDHEN, CDR2 SYDVKM. This CDR3 spans 15 amino acids.

CDR3 loop: CASSVLDRLSGYTF. The CDR3, as DNA: TGTGCCAGCAGCGTATTGGACAGGCTCTCTGGCTACACCTTC. The chain employs TRBV9 and TRBJ1-2; TRBD1 aligns across 7 bases. V was clipped by 1 base and J by 7 bases; unmatched bases: 7. The germline CDR1 and CDR2 sequences are SGDLS and YYNGEE. CDR3 length equals 14 residues. Looking up the rest from reference TRBV9 and TRBJ1-2 gives the full variable domain: DSGVTQTPKHLITATGQRVTLRCSPRSGDLSVYWYQQSLDQGLQFLIQYYNGEERAKGNILERFSAQQFPDLHSELNLSSLELGDSALYFCASSVLDRLSGYTFGSGTRLTVV.

The chain is built from TRBV9 and TRBJ2-2; 9 positions agree with TRBD1. Germline V lookup: CDR1 SGDLS, CDR2 YYNGEE. The CDR3 contains 18 residues. Trimming cost V 0 bases and J 1 base; bases outside gene matches: 7. CDR3 coding DNA: TGTGCCAGCAGCGTAGATTTGGGGACAGGGATGAACACCGGGGAGCTGTTTTTT. Protein product: CASSVDLGTGMNTGELFF.

This sequence joins TRBV30 and TRBJ1-5; TRBD1 might be the D (6 bases). CDR1 and CDR2 (germline): GTSNPN, SVGIG (reference sequence). Trimming cost V 1 base and J 0 bases, with 10 bases left between them. This CDR3 has 15 amino acids. CDR3 region: CAWSEGGYSNQPQHF. As DNA, the CDR3 is TGTGCCTGGAGTGAGGGGGGATATAGCAATCAGCCCCAGCATTTT.

The V and J genes are TRBV6-6 and TRBJ2-1; TRBD2 aligns across 8 bases. Trimming cost V 6 bases and J 7 bases; bases outside gene matches: 8. In germline, CDR1 is MNHNY, CDR2 SVGAGI (reference sequence). The CDR3 is made up of 14 amino acids. The chain's CDR3 is CASSPRLAPNEQFF. CDR3 DNA: TGTGCCAGCAGCCCGAGACTAGCGCCGAATGAGCAGTTCTTC.

The genes are TRBV14 and TRBJ2-1; D remains unclear. The V gene's germline CDR1 is SGHDN and CDR2 FVKESK. The CDR3 contains 13 residues. V was clipped by 0 bases and J by 9 bases, with 9 bases between them. CDR3 in DNA: TGTGCCAGCAGCCAAGACACTCGAATTGAGCAGTTCTTC. As protein: CASSQDTRIEQFF.

This clone was picked up one time. This chain uses TRBV29-1 with TRBJ2-7; no clear D. Trimming removed 4 bases from V and 0 bases from J, with 7 bases in between. CDR1 is SQVTM, CDR2 ANQGSEA, per germline. This CDR3 spans 12 amino acids. The CDR3 loop is CSVGVSSYEQYF. Here the CDR3 DNA reads TGCAGCGTTGGCGTAAGCTCCTACGAGCAGTACTTC.

This chain uses TRBV25-1 with TRBJ1-1, with 7 positions matching TRBD1. This CDR3 contains 15 residues. Germline-derived CDR1 and CDR2 are MGHDK and SYGVNS. V dropped 4 bases and J dropped 0; count of bases not matched to a gene: 5. CDR3 sequence: CASSAATGLNTEAFF. CDR3 nucleotides: TGTGCCAGCAGTGCTGCGACAGGGTTGAACACTGAAGCTTTCTTT.

This chain connects TRBV7-2 to TRBJ1-5; tentatively, D is TRBD1 (6 bases). CDR1 and CDR2 from the germline V gene are SGHTA and FQGNSA. V gave up 1 base and J gave up 6 bases, with 13 bases separating them. CDR3 length: 15 residues. Written as DNA, the CDR3 is TGTGCCAGCAGCTTAGATGCGGGGGGCGGTCAGCCCCAGCATTTT. Its translation is CASSLDAGGGQPQHF.

The chain uses TRBV30 and TRBJ2-2; TRBD2 is a possible D gene (7 bases). Germline CDR1 GTSNPN, CDR2 SVGIG (reference sequence). V lost 2 bases to trimming and J lost 2 bases, with 18 bases between them. The CDR3 spans 17 residues. The CDR3 region is CAWSSLTGGQNTGELFF. DNA for the CDR3: TGTGCCTGGAGTTCCCTAACGGGGGGCCAAAACACCGGGGAGCTGTTTTTT. The whole variable domain, filled in from reference TRBV30 and TRBJ2-2, reads SQTIHQWPATLVQPVGSPLSLECTVEGTSNPNLYWYRQAAGRGLQLLFYSVGIGQISSEVPQNLSASRPQDRQFILSSKKLLLSDSGFYLCAWSSLTGGQNTGELFFGEGSRLTVL.

The V and J genes are TRBV2 and TRBJ2-1, with D possibly being TRBD2 (6 bases). The CDR3 contains 14 residues. The V end was cut by 6 bases, the J end by 7 bases, with 16 bases between. Per germline, CDR1 SNHLY and CDR2 FYNNEI. DNA of the CDR3: TGTGCCAGCAGGGTGGTCCAGACTAGTAATGAGCAGTTCTTC. Its translation is CASRVVQTSNEQFF.

The CDR3 here is CASSVEGRGTEAFF. The CDR3 nucleotides are TGTGCCAGCAGCGTAGAGGGCAGGGGGACTGAAGCTTTCTTT. The V call is TRBV9, the J call TRBJ1-1, with 7 nucleotides matching TRBD1. Unmatched junction bases numbered 4, after V lost 0 bases and J lost 5 bases. The CDR3 runs to 14 residues. CDR1 and CDR2 (germline): SGDLS, YYNGEE.

V and J are TRBV28 and TRBJ2-4; D tentatively reads TRBD1 or TRBD2 (5 bases each). CDR3 length: 18 amino acids. CDR1 MDHEN and CDR2 SYDVKM come from the germline V gene. V lost 6 bases and J 1 base, leaving 22 bases between the germline ends. The CDR3 spells CASSYPLKGPVAKNIQYF. The DNA for the CDR3 is TGTGCCAGCAGCTATCCCTTGAAGGGACCGGTGGCCAAAAACATTCAGTACTTC.

The V call is TRBV14, the J call TRBJ1-6; D not resolved. The CDR3 loop spans 13 amino acids. Trimming left V 1 base short and J 10 bases short, with 8 bases between. CDR1 and CDR2 from the germline V gene are SGHDN and FVKESK. CDR3 coding DNA: TGTGCCAGCAGCCAAGCTTCGGGCTCACCCCTCCACTTT. It encodes CASSQASGSPLHF.

This clone was seen a single time. The chain employs TRBV30 and TRBJ1-6; TRBD1 matches at 8 bases. The CDR3 is 15 amino acids. Germline V gene lookup returns CDR1 GTSNPN and CDR2 SVGIG (reference sequence). After removal of 4 bases from V and 2 bases from J, the junction contained 4 bases not matched to a gene. The CDR3 DNA follows: TGTGCCTGGAAGGACAGGGTAACCTATAATTCACCCCTCCACTTT. It translates to CAWKDRVTYNSPLHF.

V usage is TRBV7-9 and J usage is TRBJ1-2, with a weak D call TRBD1 (6 bases). Trimming removed 1 base from V and 4 bases from J, with 7 bases in between. The CDR3 loop spans 13 amino acids. CDR1 is SEHNR and CDR2 is FQNEAQ in the germline V gene (reference sequence). The CDR3 loop is CASSLVTGYGYTF. The DNA for the CDR3 is TGTGCCAGCAGCTTAGTGACAGGCTATGGCTACACCTTC. Full variable domain (missing parts from reference TRBV7-9 and TRBJ1-2): DTGVSQNPRHKITKRGQNVTFRCDPISEHNRLYWYRQTLGQGPEFLTYFQNEAQLEKSRLLSDRFSAERPKGSFSTLEIQRTEQGDSAMYLCASSLVTGYGYTFGSGTRLTVV.

This clone was seen a handful of times. The chain carries TRBV9 and TRBJ1-6; D gene ambiguous. Germline CDR1 SGDLS, CDR2 YYNGEE. Deletions cut 3 bases from V and 7 bases from J, with 5 bases between. The CDR3 has 12 amino acids. CDR3 loop: CASSAQNSPLHF. CDR3 nucleotides: TGTGCCAGCAGCGCGCAGAATTCACCCCTCCACTTT.

This chain connects TRBV6-6 to TRBJ1-6; TRBD1 is a possible D gene (5 bases). This CDR3 has 15 residues. V was clipped by 2 bases and J by 8 bases, with 13 bases between them. Germline assignment: CDR1 MNHNY and CDR2 SVGAGI (reference sequence). Here the CDR3 reads CASSYPPGWDSPLHF. DNA of the CDR3: TGTGCCAGCAGTTACCCCCCAGGGTGGGATTCACCCCTCCACTTT.